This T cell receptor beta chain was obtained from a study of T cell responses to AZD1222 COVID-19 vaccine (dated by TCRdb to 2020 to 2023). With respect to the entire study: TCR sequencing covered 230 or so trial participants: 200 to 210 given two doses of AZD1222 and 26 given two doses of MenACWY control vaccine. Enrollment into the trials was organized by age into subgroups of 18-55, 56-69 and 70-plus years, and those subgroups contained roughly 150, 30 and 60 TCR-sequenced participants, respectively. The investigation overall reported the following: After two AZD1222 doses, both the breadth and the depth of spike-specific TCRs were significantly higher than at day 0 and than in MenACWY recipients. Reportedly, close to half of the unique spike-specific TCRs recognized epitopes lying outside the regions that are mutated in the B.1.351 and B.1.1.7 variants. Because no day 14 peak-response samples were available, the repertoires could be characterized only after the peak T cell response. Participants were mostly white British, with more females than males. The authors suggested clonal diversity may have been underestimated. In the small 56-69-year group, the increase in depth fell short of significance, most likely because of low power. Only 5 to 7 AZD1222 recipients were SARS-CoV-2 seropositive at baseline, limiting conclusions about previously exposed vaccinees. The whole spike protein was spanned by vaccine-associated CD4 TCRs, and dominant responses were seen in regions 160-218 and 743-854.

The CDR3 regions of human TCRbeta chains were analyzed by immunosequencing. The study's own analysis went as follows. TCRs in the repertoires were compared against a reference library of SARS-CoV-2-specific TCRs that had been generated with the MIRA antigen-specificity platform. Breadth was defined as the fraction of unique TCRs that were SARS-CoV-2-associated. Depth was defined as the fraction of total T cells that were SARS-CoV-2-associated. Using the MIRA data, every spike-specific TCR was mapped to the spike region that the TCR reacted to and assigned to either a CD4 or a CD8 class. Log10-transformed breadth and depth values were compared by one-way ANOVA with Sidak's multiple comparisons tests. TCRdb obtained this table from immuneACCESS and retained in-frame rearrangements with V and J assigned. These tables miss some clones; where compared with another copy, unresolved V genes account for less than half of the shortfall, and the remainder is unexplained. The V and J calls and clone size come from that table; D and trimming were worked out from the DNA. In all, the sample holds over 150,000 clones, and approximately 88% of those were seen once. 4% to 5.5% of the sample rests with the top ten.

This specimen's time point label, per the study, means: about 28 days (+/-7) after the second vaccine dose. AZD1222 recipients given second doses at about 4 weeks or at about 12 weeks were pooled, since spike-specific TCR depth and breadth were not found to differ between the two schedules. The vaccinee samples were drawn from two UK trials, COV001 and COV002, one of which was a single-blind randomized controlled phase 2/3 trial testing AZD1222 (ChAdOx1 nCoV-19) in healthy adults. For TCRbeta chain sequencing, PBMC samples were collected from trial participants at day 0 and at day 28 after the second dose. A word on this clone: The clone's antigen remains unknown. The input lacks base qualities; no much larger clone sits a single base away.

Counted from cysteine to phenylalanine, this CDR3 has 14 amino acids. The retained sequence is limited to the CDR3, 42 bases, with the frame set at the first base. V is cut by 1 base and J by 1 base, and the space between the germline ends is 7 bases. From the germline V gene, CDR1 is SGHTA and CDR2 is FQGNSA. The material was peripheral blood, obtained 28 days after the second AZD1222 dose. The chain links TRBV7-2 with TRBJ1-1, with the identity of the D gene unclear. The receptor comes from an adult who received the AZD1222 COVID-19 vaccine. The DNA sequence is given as TGTGCCAGCAGCTTAGGGATTGGGAACACTGAAGCTTTCTTT. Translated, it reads CASSLGIGNTEAFF.